In this sample, the clone carrying this T cell receptor beta chain turned up a few times. The data are from a study of response to subunit inactivated influenza vaccine. V lost 5 bases, J lost 0 bases, and 7 bases lay in between. Germline CDR1 is SQVTM and CDR2 is ANQGSEA. The CDR3 has 12 residues. TCRdb independently ran MiXCR on the RT-PCR reads; one entry per CDR3 protein. Seen here are about 500,000 distinct CDR3 sequences, approximately 16% observed once, and the top ten hold around 3%. The origin of this receptor is a man in his fifties or sixties who received an inactivated influenza vaccine. Sequences were derived from CD4+ T cells sorted from PBMCs, sampled less than 30 months after vaccination. This chain uses TRBV29-1 with TRBJ1-2; D call uncertain. Here the CDR3 reads CSVREANYGYTF. CDR3 nucleotides: TGCAGCGTTCGGGAAGCTAACTATGGCTACACCTTC.